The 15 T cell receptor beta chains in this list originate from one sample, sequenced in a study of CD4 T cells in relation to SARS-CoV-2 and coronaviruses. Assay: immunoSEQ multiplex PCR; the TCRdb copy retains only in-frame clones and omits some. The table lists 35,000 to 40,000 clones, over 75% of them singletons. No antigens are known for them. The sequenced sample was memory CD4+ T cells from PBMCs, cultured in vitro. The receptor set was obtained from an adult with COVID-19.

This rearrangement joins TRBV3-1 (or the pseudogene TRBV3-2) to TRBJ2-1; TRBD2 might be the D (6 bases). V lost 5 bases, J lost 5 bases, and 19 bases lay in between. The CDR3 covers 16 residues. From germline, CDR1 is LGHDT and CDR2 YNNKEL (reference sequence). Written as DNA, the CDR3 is TGTGCCAGCAGCTCCACCTTGGTAGCGGCCAACAATGAGCAGTTCTTC. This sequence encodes CASSSTLVAANNEQFF.

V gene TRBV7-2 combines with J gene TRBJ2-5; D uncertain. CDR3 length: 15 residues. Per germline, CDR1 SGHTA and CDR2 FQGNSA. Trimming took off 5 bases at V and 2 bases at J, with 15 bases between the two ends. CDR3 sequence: CASSPNRRSQETQYF. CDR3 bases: TGTGCCAGCAGCCCCAACCGGAGATCTCAAGAGACCCAGTACTTC.

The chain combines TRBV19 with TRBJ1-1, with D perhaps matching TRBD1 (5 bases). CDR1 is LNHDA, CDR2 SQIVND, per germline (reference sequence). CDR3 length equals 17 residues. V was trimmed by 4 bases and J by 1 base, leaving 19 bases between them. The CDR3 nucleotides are TGTGCCAGTAGTAGCCCGCCGGGGACGGGAAGGAACACTGAAGCTTTCTTT. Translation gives CASSSPPGTGRNTEAFF.

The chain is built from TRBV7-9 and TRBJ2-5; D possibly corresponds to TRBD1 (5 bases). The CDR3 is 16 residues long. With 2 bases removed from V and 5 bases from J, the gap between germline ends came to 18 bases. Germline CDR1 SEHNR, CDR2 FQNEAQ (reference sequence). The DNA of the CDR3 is TGTGCCAGCAGCTTAAAGACAGACAGAGCTGGGGAGACCCAGTACTTC. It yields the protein CASSLKTDRAGETQYF. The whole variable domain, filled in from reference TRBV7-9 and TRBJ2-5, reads DTGVSQNPRHKITKRGQNVTFRCDPISEHNRLYWYRQTLGQGPEFLTYFQNEAQLEKSRLLSDRFSAERPKGSFSTLEIQRTEQGDSAMYLCASSLKTDRAGETQYFGPGTRLLVL.

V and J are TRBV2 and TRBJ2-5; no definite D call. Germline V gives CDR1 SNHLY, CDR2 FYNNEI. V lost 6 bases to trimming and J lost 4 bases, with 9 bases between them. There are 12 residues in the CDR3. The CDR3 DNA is TGTGCCAGCAGACGAGAAGGAGAGACCCAGTACTTC. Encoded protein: CASRREGETQYF. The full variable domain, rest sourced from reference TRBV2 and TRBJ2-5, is EPEVTQTPSHQVTQMGQEVILRCVPISNHLYFYWYRQILGQKVEFLVSFYNNEISEKSEIFDDQFSVERPDGSNFTLKIRSTKLEDSAMYFCASRREGETQYFGPGTRLLVL.

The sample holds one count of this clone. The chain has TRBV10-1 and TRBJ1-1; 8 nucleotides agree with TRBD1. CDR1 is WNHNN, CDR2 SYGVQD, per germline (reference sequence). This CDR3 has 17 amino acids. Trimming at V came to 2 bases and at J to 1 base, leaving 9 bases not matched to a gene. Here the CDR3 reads CASSEIARQGSNTEAFF. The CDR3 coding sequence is TGCGCCAGCAGTGAGATTGCGCGACAGGGGTCGAACACTGAAGCTTTCTTT.

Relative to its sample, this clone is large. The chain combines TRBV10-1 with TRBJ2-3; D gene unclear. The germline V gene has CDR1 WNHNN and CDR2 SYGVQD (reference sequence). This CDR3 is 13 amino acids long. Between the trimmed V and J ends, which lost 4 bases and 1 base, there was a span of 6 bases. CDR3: CASSAYGTDTQYF. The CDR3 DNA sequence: TGCGCCAGCAGTGCGTACGGCACAGATACGCAGTATTTT.

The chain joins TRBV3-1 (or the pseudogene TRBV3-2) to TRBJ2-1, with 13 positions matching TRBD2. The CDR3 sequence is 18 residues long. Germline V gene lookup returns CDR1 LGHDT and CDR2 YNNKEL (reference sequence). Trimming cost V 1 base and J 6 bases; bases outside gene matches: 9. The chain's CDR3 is CASSQVFPTSGRANEQFF. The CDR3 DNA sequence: TGTGCCAGCAGCCAAGTCTTCCCTACTAGCGGGAGGGCCAATGAGCAGTTCTTC.

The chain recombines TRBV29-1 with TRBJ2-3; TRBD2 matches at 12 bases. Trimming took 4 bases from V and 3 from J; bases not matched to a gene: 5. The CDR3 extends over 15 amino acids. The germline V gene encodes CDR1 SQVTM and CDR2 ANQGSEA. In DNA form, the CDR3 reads TGCAGCGTTGGGACTAGCGGGATGAGGACAGATACGCAGTATTTT. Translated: CSVGTSGMRTDTQYF.

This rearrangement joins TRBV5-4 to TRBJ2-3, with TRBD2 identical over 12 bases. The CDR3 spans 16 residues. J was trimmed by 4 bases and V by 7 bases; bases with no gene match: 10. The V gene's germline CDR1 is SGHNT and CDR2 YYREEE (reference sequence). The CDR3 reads CASRPPSGRAPDTQYF. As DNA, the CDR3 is TGTGCCAGCCGCCCCCCTAGCGGGAGGGCCCCAGATACGCAGTATTTT.

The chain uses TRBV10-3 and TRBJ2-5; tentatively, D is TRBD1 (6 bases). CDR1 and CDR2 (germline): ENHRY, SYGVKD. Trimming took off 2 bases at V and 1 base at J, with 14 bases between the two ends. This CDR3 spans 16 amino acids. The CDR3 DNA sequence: TGTGCCATCAGTGAGGACAGGAGGCCGCCCCAAGAGACCCAGTACTTC. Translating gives CAISEDRRPPQETQYF.

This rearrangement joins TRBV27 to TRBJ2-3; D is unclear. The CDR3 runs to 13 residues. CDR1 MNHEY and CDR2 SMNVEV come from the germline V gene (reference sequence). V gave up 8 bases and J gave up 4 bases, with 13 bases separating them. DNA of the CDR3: TGTGCCAGCCTACCCTCCTGGGCAGATACGCAGTATTTT. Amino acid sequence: CASLPSWADTQYF.

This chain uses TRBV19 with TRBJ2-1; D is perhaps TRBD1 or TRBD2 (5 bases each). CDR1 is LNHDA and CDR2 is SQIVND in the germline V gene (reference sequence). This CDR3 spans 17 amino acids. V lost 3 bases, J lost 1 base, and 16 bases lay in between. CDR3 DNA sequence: TGTGCCAGTAGTATGAGGGGACCGTCTCTTTCCTACAATGAGCAGTTCTTC. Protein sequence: CASSMRGPSLSYNEQFF.

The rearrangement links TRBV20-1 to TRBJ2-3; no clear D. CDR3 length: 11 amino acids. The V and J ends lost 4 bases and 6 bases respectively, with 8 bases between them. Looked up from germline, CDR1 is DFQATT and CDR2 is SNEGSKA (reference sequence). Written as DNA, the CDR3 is TGCAGTGCTATTGGACGGGATACGCAGTATTTT. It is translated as CSAIGRDTQYF.

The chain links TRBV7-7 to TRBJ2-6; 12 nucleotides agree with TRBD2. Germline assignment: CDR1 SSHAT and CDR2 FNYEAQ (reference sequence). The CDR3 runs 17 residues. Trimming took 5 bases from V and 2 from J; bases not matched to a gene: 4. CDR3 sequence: CASSPGLAGTGANVLTF. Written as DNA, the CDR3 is TGTGCCAGCAGCCCCGGACTAGCGGGAACTGGGGCCAACGTCCTGACTTTC.